This TCR beta chain was recovered during a study of control samples from healthy donors and cancer patients. Using immunoSEQ multiplex PCR, the repertoire was profiled, and TCRdb retains in-frame clones only, with some absent. The sample gives about 150,000 clones, roughly 88% of which show up once; 1.7% is in the top ten. The clonotype comes from a man between 18 and 29 years old in good health. Sequencing used blood.

The CDR3 spells CASSYSPGGPYTEAFF. Written as DNA, the CDR3 is TGTGCCAGCAGTTATTCCCCAGGGGGGCCGTACACTGAAGCTTTCTTT. This chain joins TRBV6-5 and TRBJ1-1; 7 bases are a match to TRBD1. V shed 3 bases and J 3 bases; nucleotides not matched to a gene: 10. The germline V gene has CDR1 MNHEY and CDR2 SVGAGI. This CDR3 comprises 16 residues.